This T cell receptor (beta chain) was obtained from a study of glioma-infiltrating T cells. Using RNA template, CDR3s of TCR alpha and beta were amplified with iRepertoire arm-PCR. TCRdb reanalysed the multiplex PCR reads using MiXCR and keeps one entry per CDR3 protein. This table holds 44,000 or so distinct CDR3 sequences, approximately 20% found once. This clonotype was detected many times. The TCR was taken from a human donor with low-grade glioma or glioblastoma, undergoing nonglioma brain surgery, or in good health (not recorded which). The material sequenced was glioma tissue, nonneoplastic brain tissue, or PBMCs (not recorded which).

CDR3 amino acids: CASSIQSSYNSPLHF. The CDR3 DNA reads as TGTGCCAGCAGCATTCAGAGCTCCTATAATTCACCCCTCCACTTT. The chain is built from TRBV7-9 and TRBJ1-6; D call uncertain. The CDR3 extends over 15 amino acids. Germline-derived CDR1 and CDR2 are SEHNR and FQNEAQ (reference sequence). V was pared by 5 bases and J by 0 bases, with 8 bases between. The complete variable domain, with remaining parts taken from reference TRBV7-9 and TRBJ1-6, reads DTGVSQNPRHKITKRGQNVTFRCDPISEHNRLYWYRQTLGQGPEFLTYFQNEAQLEKSRLLSDRFSAERPKGSFSTLEIQRTEQGDSAMYLCASSIQSSYNSPLHFGNGTRLTVT.